This T cell receptor beta chain was sequenced for a study of T cell repertoires in cytomegalovirus infection. About this clonotype itself: Antigen specificity is unknown.

Per the germline V gene, CDR1 is MNHEY and CDR2 is SVGEGT. V lost 7 bases and J 4 bases, leaving 11 bases between the germline ends. The CDR3 sequence is 13 residues long. The study's findings and limits: Clonotypes of TCR beta that were HLA-C-restricted and CMV-specific dominated the ex vivo response.

TCRdb ran MiXCR on the reads and lists one entry per CDR3 protein. This table has 20,000 to 30,000 distinct CDR3 sequences, under 25% appearing once. This sample comprised CD8+ T cells from cultured PBMCs, obtained from culture after CMV antigen stimulation. The chain carries TRBV6-2 or TRBV6-3 and TRBJ1-5; no firm D call. The sequence derives from a human donor in good health (CMV status not recorded). Some clones in this sample may be carry-over from other donors' samples. The DNA for the CDR3 is TGTGCCAGCAAGGACGTTCGTAATCAGCCCCAGCATTTT. Protein: CASKDVRNQPQHF.